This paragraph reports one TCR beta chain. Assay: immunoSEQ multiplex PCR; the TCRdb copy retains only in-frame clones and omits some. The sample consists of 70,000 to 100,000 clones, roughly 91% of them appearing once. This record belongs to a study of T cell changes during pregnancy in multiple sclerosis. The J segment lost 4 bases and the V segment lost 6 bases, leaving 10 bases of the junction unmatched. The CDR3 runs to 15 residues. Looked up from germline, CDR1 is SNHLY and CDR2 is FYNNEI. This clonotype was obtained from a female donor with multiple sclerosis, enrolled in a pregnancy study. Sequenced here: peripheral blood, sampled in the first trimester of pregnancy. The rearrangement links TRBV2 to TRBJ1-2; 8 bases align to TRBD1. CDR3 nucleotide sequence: TGTGCCAGCAGAGACAGGGGATCGGGAAGCTATGGCTACACCTTC. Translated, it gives CASRDRGSGSYGYTF.